This T cell receptor (beta chain) emerged from a study of cytomegalovirus exposure and HLA in healthy donors. This clone was counted only a few times. The study ran its PCR with 60 Vbeta and 13 Jbeta primers. The data were produced by immunoSEQ multiplex PCR, yet TCRdb's version contains in-frame clones alone and is incomplete. This repertoire shows some 120,000 clones, 79% found once; its top ten account for 2.5% to 3.5%. V lost 0 bases, J lost 5 bases, and 5 bases lay in between. The CDR3 is 13 residues long. Germline lookup yields CDR1 SEHNR and CDR2 FQNEAQ (reference sequence). The V gene is TRBV7-9, the J gene TRBJ2-1; D is possibly TRBD2 (5 bases). The sequenced material came from PBMCs. The clonotype comes from a woman aged 18-29 years in good health and CMV-seropositive. The DNA for the CDR3 is TGTGCCAGCAGCTTAGCGGGAGACAATGAGCAGTTCTTC. It specifies CASSLAGDNEQFF.